This T cell receptor beta chain appears in the sequencing data of a study of metastatic and nonmetastatic thyroid tumors (dated by TCRdb to 2018 to 2020). About the full investigation: Repertoires were compared across peripheral blood and tumor or nodule tissue samples from malignant and benign thyroid patients. The paper's findings and limits, for the study overall: In both blood and tumor samples, TCR beta diversity was reported to be significantly higher in malignant tumors than in benign nodules.

Libraries were constructed by PCR. Data came from an Illumina HiSeq 4000. The TCR beta-chain CDR3 region of each patient was profiled by high-throughput sequencing. The authors' analysis ran thus. A classifier to discriminate distant-metastatic papillary thyroid cancer patients was built from CDR3 differences across clinicopathological groups. The Shannon index was used to measure repertoire diversity, and the Morisita-Horn index was used to measure how similar tumor and blood repertoires were. TCRdb trimmed public reads at Q25 via fastp, called clones via MiXCR and kept in-frame beta chains. These V and J calls rely on TCRdb rather than the paper's analysis. A total of about 21,000 clones appear in this sample, about a quarter of them only once. The ten largest clones take up about 11% of the sample. There are 17 amino acids in the CDR3, from cysteine to phenylalanine inclusive. Only CDR3 DNA is held: 51 bases, read in frame from base 1. According to the germline V gene, CDR1 reads SGHRS and CDR2 reads YFSETQ. Trimming removed 4 bases from V and 0 bases from J; the gene matches leave 10 bases unexplained.

None of the patients had been given any treatment before thyroid surgery. Using T-cell receptor beta sequencing, the study looked back at clinical samples from patients collected from 2012 to 2018. About this clone itself: The antigen it binds to is not known. No qualities accompany the bases; no much larger clone lies one base away. This same CDR3 is encoded by further DNA sequences in the sample.

Here the chain combines TRBV5-1 and TRBJ2-1, with 7 bases in between that match TRBD2. The sample consisted of tumor tissue. The receptor comes from a female donor with papillary thyroid cancer or a benign thyroid nodule (not recorded which). Some clones in this sample may be carry-over from other donors' samples. The CDR3 sequence is CASSLRLAESSYNEQFF. In nucleotides, the sequence is TGCGCCAGCAGCCTTCGGCTAGCGGAAAGCTCCTACAATGAGCAGTTCTTC.